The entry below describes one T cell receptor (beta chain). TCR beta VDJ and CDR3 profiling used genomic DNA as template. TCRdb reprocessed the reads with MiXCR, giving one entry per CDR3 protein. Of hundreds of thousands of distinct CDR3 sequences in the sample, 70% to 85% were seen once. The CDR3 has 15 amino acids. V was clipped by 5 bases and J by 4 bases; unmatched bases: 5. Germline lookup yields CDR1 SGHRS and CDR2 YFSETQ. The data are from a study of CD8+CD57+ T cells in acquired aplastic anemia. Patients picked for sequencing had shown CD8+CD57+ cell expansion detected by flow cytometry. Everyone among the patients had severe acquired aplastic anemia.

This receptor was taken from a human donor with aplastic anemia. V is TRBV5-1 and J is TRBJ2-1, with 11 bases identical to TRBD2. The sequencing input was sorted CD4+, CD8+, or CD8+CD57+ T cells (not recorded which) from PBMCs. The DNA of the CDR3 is TGCGCCAGCAGGACTAGCGGGACTACTTACAATGAGCAGTTCTTC. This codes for CASRTSGTTYNEQFF.